There are a few counts of the clone carrying this T cell receptor (beta chain). Its cognate antigen is unknown. The sample originates from a study of T-cell memory formation after mild COVID-19. Turning to the study itself: Among the donors, TCR clusters were largely specific to each donor.

TCRdb independently ran MiXCR on the 5' RACE reads; one entry per CDR3 protein. The table shows about 350,000 distinct CDR3 sequences, with roughly 13% occurring only once. With V trimmed by 6 bases and J by 12 bases, 8 bases remained unmatched. The CDR3 covers 12 residues. Germline V gene sequence: CDR1 MNHNY, CDR2 SVGAGI (reference sequence). General study findings and limits: The finding that pre-infection memory included some responding clones suggested that cross-reactive memory joined. Chiefly within CM and EM were the contracting CD4+ clones; CD8+ ones were within EMRA.

The sample comprised PBMCs or a T cell subset sorted from them (not recorded which). This TCR was recovered from a man aged 18-30 years who had mild COVID-19 (a few samples of this study predate the infection). Cell type and time point are not known. The gene calls are TRBV6-6 and TRBJ2-1; TRBD1 agrees at 7 bases. The CDR3 reads CASRPPGQSQFF. CDR3 bases: TGTGCCAGCAGACCTCCGGGACAGTCGCAGTTCTTC.